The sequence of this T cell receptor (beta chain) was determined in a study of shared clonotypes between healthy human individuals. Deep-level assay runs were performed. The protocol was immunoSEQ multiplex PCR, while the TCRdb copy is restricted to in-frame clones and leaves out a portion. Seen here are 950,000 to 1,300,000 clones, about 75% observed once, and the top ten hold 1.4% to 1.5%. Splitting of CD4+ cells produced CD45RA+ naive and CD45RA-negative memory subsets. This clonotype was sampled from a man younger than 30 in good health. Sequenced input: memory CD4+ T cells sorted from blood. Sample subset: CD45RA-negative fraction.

CDR3 DNA sequence: TGTGCCAGCAAGGCAGGGACAGCCCAAGAGACCCAGTACTTC. It yields the protein CASKAGTAQETQYF. V and J are TRBV7-8 and TRBJ2-5; 7 positions match TRBD1. Trimming removed 7 bases from V and 1 base from J; junction bases left unmatched: 6. Germline CDR1 and CDR2: SGHVS and FQNEAQ. This CDR3 spans 14 amino acids.